These 30 T cell receptor beta chains came from one sample sequenced in a study of CD8+CD57+ T cells in acquired aplastic anemia. It was genomic DNA that served as the template for profiling TCR beta VDJ and CDR3. MiXCR was run by TCRdb on the reads, yielding one entry per CDR3 protein. The table records roughly 170,000 distinct CDR3 sequences, under 75% of them present only once. Sequencing was carried out using sorted CD4+, CD8+, or CD8+CD57+ T cells (not recorded which) from PBMCs. These TCRs come from a human donor in good health.

The V call is TRBV6-1, the J call TRBJ1-5; possible D gene TRBD1, 6 bases. Germline V gene lookup returns CDR1 MNHNS and CDR2 SASEGT. V lost 6 bases and J 3 bases, leaving 9 bases between the germline ends. The CDR3 extends over 13 amino acids. The CDR3 sequence: CASSPGDNQPQHF. CDR3 in DNA: TGTGCCAGCAGCCCAGGGGACAATCAGCCCCAGCATTTT.

This CDR3 reads CASSASGVASPLHF. The CDR3 DNA sequence: TGTGCCAGCAGCGCTTCGGGGGTGGCCTCACCCCTCCACTTT. The chain carries TRBV7-6 and TRBJ1-6; possibly TRBD1 for D (5 bases). V dropped 5 bases and J dropped 10 bases, with 15 bases sitting between them. Germline lookup yields CDR1 SGHVS and CDR2 FNYEAQ. This CDR3 has 14 residues. Together with reference TRBV7-6 and TRBJ1-6, the CDR3 gives the full variable domain: GAGVSQSPRYKVTKRGQDVALRCDPISGHVSLYWYRQALGQGPEFLTYFNYEAQQDKSGLPNDRFSAERPEGSISTLTIQRTEQRDSAMYRCASSASGVASPLHFGNGTRLTVT.

In this sample, this clonotype turned up many times. The rearrangement joins TRBV7-9 to TRBJ2-1, with D maybe TRBD2 (5 bases). There are 14 residues in the CDR3. CDR1 and CDR2 from the germline V gene are SEHNR and FQNEAQ (reference sequence). The V and J ends lost 6 bases and 6 bases respectively, with 15 bases between them. This CDR3 reads CASRGSTSFNEQFF. For the CDR3, the DNA is TGTGCCAGCAGGGGTTCTACTAGTTTCAATGAGCAGTTCTTC.

There are many counts of this clonotype. The genes are TRBV27 and TRBJ2-7, with TRBD2 identical over 11 bases. The CDR3 extends over 14 amino acids. J lost 6 bases, V lost 5 bases, and 6 bases had no gene match. From germline, CDR1 is MNHEY and CDR2 SMNVEV (reference sequence). CDR3 loop: CASSEGTSGAEQYF. The CDR3 DNA sequence: TGTGCCAGCAGTGAGGGGACTAGCGGTGCCGAGCAGTACTTC.

V and J are TRBV11-3 and TRBJ2-7; no reliable D call. This CDR3 contains 11 residues. V lost 1 base and J 5 bases, leaving 3 bases between the germline ends. The germline V gene has CDR1 SGHNT and CDR2 YENEEA. CDR3: CASSLVDEQYF. As DNA, the CDR3 is TGTGCCAGCAGCTTAGTCGACGAGCAGTACTTC.

The chain joins TRBV29-1 to TRBJ2-3; TRBD2 is a possible D gene (6 bases). Between the trimmed V and J ends, which lost 6 bases and 2 bases, there was a span of 18 bases. This CDR3 spans 15 amino acids. Germline-derived CDR1 and CDR2 are SQVTM and ANQGSEA. CDR3: CSVENLAKDTDTQYF. CDR3 coding DNA: TGCAGCGTCGAGAACCTAGCGAAAGACACAGATACGCAGTATTTT.

This chain uses TRBV20-1 with TRBJ2-7; no clear D gene. Trimming removed 4 bases at V and 0 bases at J, with 7 bases between. CDR3 size: 12 residues. The germline gives CDR1 DFQATT, CDR2 SNEGSKA (reference sequence). The CDR3 loop is CSAITGSYEQYF. As DNA, the CDR3 is TGCAGTGCTATCACTGGCTCCTACGAGCAGTACTTC.

V gene TRBV5-1 combines with J gene TRBJ2-6; D not resolved. This CDR3 region has 14 residues. Germline-derived CDR1 and CDR2 are SGHRS and YFSETQ. The ends were cut back, 7 bases at V and 0 bases at J, with 8 bases in the middle. CDR3 sequence (DNA): TGCGCCAGCGGACGTAGCTCTGGGGCCAACGTCCTGACTTTC. Translated: CASGRSSGANVLTF. The variable domain in full, completed from reference TRBV5-1 and TRBJ2-6, reads KAGVTQTPRYLIKTRGQQVTLSCSPISGHRSVSWYQQTPGQGLQFLFEYFSETQRNKGNFPGRFSGRQFSNSRSEMNVSTLELGDSALYLCASGRSSGANVLTFGAGSRLTVL.

This rearrangement joins TRBV7-6 to TRBJ2-3; 9 nucleotides line up with TRBD2. CDR1 is SGHVS and CDR2 is FNYEAQ in the germline V gene. The J segment lost 3 bases and the V segment lost 5 bases, leaving 9 bases of the junction unmatched. CDR3 length: 16 amino acids. CDR3 nucleotide sequence: TGTGCCAGCAGCCCAGGTAGCGGGAGTGAAACAGATACGCAGTATTTT. This translates into CASSPGSGSETDTQYF.

This clonotype was seen a few times. V usage is TRBV5-1 and J usage is TRBJ2-2, with a tentative D call TRBD2 (6 bases). Trimming stripped 3 bases from V and 1 base from J, with 7 bases between. This CDR3 is 14 amino acids long. Germline lookup yields CDR1 SGHRS and CDR2 YFSETQ. In DNA form, the CDR3 reads TGCGCCAGCAGCTGGGGGGTGAACACCGGGGAGCTGTTTTTT. Its translation is CASSWGVNTGELFF.

This sequence joins TRBV5-4 and TRBJ1-2; no firm D call. Looked up from germline, CDR1 is SGHNT and CDR2 is YYREEE (reference sequence). This CDR3 has 12 residues. With 4 bases removed from V and 8 bases from J, the gap between germline ends came to 12 bases. The CDR3 loop is CASSPHSGGYTF. CDR3 nucleotide sequence: TGTGCCAGCAGCCCTCATAGTGGGGGCTACACCTTC.

This clonotype has just one count. The rearrangement links TRBV28 to TRBJ1-6; no clear D. This CDR3 comprises 14 residues. V gave up 8 bases and J gave up 6 bases, with 14 bases separating them. The germline gives CDR1 MDHEN, CDR2 SYDVKM. The CDR3 nucleotides read TGTGCCAGCCTCCGAGCAACCTCTAATTCACCCCTCCACTTT. Its protein product is CASLRATSNSPLHF.

In this sample, this clonotype turned up a few times. V usage is TRBV19 and J usage is TRBJ1-6; D may be TRBD1 (5 bases). The CDR3 is 15 amino acids. The germline CDR1 and CDR2 sequences are LNHDA and SQIVND (reference sequence). Deletions cut 2 bases from V and 10 bases from J, with 15 bases between. CDR3 DNA sequence: TGTGCCAGTAGTATATCGGGACTGGGAGGATCACCCCTCCACTTT. Encoded protein: CASSISGLGGSPLHF.

The rearrangement links TRBV2 to TRBJ2-3, with 7 bases fitting TRBD1. V lost 10 bases to trimming and J lost 0 bases; unmatched junction nucleotides: 7. The germline CDR1 and CDR2 sequences are SNHLY and FYNNEI. This CDR3 region has 14 residues. The CDR3 DNA reads as TGTGCCACCACGGGGACAGCTAGCACAGATACGCAGTATTTT. The encoded protein is CATTGTASTDTQYF. The whole variable domain, remainder taken from reference TRBV2 and TRBJ2-3, is EPEVTQTPSHQVTQMGQEVILRCVPISNHLYFYWYRQILGQKVEFLVSFYNNEISEKSEIFDDQFSVERPDGSNFTLKIRSTKLEDSAMYFCATTGTASTDTQYFGPGTRLTVL.

The chain recombines TRBV5-1 with TRBJ2-7, with D possibly being TRBD1 (6 bases). This CDR3 is 14 amino acids long. The V gene lost 0 bases and the J gene lost 2 bases, with 9 bases spanning the gap. CDR1 is SGHRS and CDR2 is YFSETQ in the germline V gene. CDR3: CASSLEWTAYEQYF. CDR3 DNA: TGCGCCAGCAGCTTGGAGTGGACAGCCTACGAGCAGTACTTC.

The chain joins TRBV5-5 to TRBJ2-3; D is perhaps TRBD1 or TRBD2 (5 bases each). The germline V gene encodes CDR1 SGHKS and CDR2 YYEKEE (reference sequence). Trimming pared 4 bases from V and 0 bases from J, leaving 9 bases between. The CDR3 covers 14 residues. DNA of the CDR3: TGTGCCAGCAGCGCTCGGGACAGCACAGATACGCAGTATTTT. This encodes CASSARDSTDTQYF.

This chain links TRBV5-6 with TRBJ1-1, with D possibly matching TRBD1 (6 bases). The V gene lost 5 bases and the J gene lost 0 bases, with 11 bases spanning the gap. The CDR3 is 14 amino acids. Germline loops: CDR1 SGHDT, CDR2 YYEEEE. The CDR3 DNA is TGTGCCAGCAGTCGGGACATAGTGAACACTGAAGCTTTCTTT. Its translation: CASSRDIVNTEAFF.

The chain uses TRBV6-5 and TRBJ2-2, with D unresolved. Germline V gives CDR1 MNHEY, CDR2 SVGAGI. CDR3 length: 13 residues. V shed 4 bases and J shed 2 bases, with 5 bases lying between them. The CDR3 DNA reads as TGTGCCAGCAGTTTCCCAAACACCGGGGAGCTGTTTTTT. As protein: CASSFPNTGELFF.

The V call is TRBV25-1, the J call TRBJ1-4; 9 bases match TRBD1. The CDR3 has 15 amino acids. V lost 5 bases, J lost 7 bases, and 8 bases stayed unmatched. Germline V gene data show CDR1 as MGHDK and CDR2 as SYGVNS. Here the CDR3 DNA reads TGTGCCAGCAGTCTTCCCGGGACAGGGTCTGAAAAACTGTTTTTT. Translation: CASSLPGTGSEKLFF.

A few counts support this clonotype. The chain uses TRBV11-2 and TRBJ2-2; D is possibly TRBD1 (5 bases). The germline V gene has CDR1 SGHAT and CDR2 FQNNGV. Trimming removed 4 bases at V and 2 bases at J, with 8 bases between. The length of the CDR3 is 14 residues. In nucleotides, the CDR3 is TGTGCCAGCAGCTCTCAGGGAAACACCGGGGAGCTGTTTTTT. Translated, it gives CASSSQGNTGELFF.

This clonotype was seen many times. This chain uses TRBV2 with TRBJ2-3; D is undetermined. Per the germline V gene, CDR1 is SNHLY and CDR2 is FYNNEI. The germline V and J ends were trimmed by 7 bases and 6 bases, with 5 bases remaining between them. This CDR3 comprises 10 residues. For the CDR3, the DNA is TGTGCCAGCATCAGTGATACGCAGTATTTT. Encoded protein: CASISDTQYF.

The CDR3 DNA is TGTGCCAGCAGCTTAGCGTGGACAGGGAGGTTGGAAAAACTGTTTTTT. Encoded protein: CASSLAWTGRLEKLFF. The J gene is TRBJ1-4, the V gene TRBV7-8; 8 bases are shared with TRBD1. After removal of 0 bases from V and 8 bases from J, the junction contained 8 bases not matched to a gene. The CDR3 consists of 16 residues. The germline V gene encodes CDR1 SGHVS and CDR2 FQNEAQ.

This clonotype was observed at least ten times. V usage is TRBV11-3 and J usage is TRBJ1-6, with D uncertain. Germline V gives CDR1 SGHNT, CDR2 YENEEA. Trimming took 0 bases from V and 9 from J, leaving 6 bases between them. This CDR3 contains 13 residues. CDR3: CASSLEGFSPLHF. The CDR3 nucleotides read TGTGCCAGCAGCTTAGAAGGCTTTTCACCCCTCCACTTT.

This clonotype showed up just a few times. The chain recombines TRBV20-1 with TRBJ2-7; TRBD2 might be the D (7 bases). V dropped 0 bases and J dropped 2 bases, with 17 bases sitting between them. Looked up from germline, CDR1 is DFQATT and CDR2 is SNEGSKA (reference sequence). The CDR3 runs to 16 residues. The CDR3 sequence: CSARDALNGGPYEQYF. DNA of the CDR3: TGCAGTGCTAGAGATGCGTTAAACGGGGGGCCCTACGAGCAGTACTTC.

V gene TRBV10-1 combines with J gene TRBJ2-2, with D perhaps assigned TRBD1 or TRBD2 (5 bases each). The germline CDR1 and CDR2 sequences are WNHNN and SYGVQD (reference sequence). V lost 3 bases, J lost 6 bases, and 8 bases lay in between. The CDR3 runs to 13 residues. CDR3 protein: CASSDGTAGELFF. In DNA, the CDR3 is TGCGCCAGCAGTGATGGGACCGCCGGGGAGCTGTTTTTT.

The chain recombines TRBV7-2 with TRBJ2-7, with D perhaps TRBD1 (6 bases). CDR3 length: 15 residues. Trimming took 1 base from V and 4 from J, leaving 14 bases between them. In germline, CDR1 is SGHTA, CDR2 FQGNSA. CDR3 nucleotide sequence: TGTGCCAGCAGCTTAGTTGGTGGGGGCCTGTACGAGCAGTACTTC. Translating gives CASSLVGGGLYEQYF.

The V and J genes are TRBV6-1 and TRBJ2-5, with D unresolved. The length of the CDR3 is 8 residues. The ends were cut back, 6 bases at V and 7 bases at J, with 0 bases in the middle. Looked up from germline, CDR1 is MNHNS and CDR2 is SASEGT. The CDR3 sequence: CASRTQYF. In DNA, the CDR3 is TGTGCCAGCAGGACCCAGTACTTC.

J is TRBJ2-5 and V is TRBV14; 8 bases map to TRBD1. After removal of 5 bases from V and 11 bases from J, the junction contained 16 bases not matched to a gene. The CDR3 sequence is 15 residues long. Germline loops: CDR1 SGHDN, CDR2 FVKESK. CDR3 sequence: CASSSQLTTGEEQYF. For the CDR3, the DNA is TGTGCCAGCAGCTCACAGCTCACGACAGGGGAAGAGCAGTACTTC.

This chain connects TRBV2 to TRBJ2-7; D might be TRBD1 (5 bases). CDR3 size: 16 residues. V was trimmed by 3 bases and J by 1 base, leaving 16 bases between them. CDR1 is SNHLY and CDR2 is FYNNEI in the germline V gene. For the CDR3, the DNA is TGTGCCAGCAGTGAGTGGGAAAAAGGGGCTTCCTACGAGCAGTACTTC. As protein: CASSEWEKGASYEQYF.

The gene calls are TRBV7-2 and TRBJ2-7; D possibly corresponds to TRBD2 (7 bases). V was trimmed by 5 bases and J by 3 bases, leaving 20 bases between them. Looked up from germline, CDR1 is SGHTA and CDR2 is FQGNSA. CDR3 length: 16 residues. DNA of the CDR3: TGTGCCAGCAGCCCGGGGGGACATAGAGGGTACTACGAGCAGTACTTC. Encoded protein: CASSPGGHRGYYEQYF.